A single TCR beta chain is shown here with its context. Only in-frame clones appear in the TCRdb table, and some are missing; sequencing was by immunoSEQ multiplex PCR. The table has approximately 130,000 clones, 93% seen once. The sample comes from a study of T cell responses to AZD1222 COVID-19 vaccine. Germline V CDR1 and CDR2: LNHDA, SQIVND (reference sequence). The CDR3 length is 13 residues. V lost 4 bases and J 4 bases, leaving 8 bases between the germline ends. The rearrangement joins TRBV19 to TRBJ2-1, with TRBD2 as a possible D gene (5 bases). Material: peripheral blood, obtained on day 0 of AZD1222 vaccination. The clonotype originates from an adult in good health. CDR3 coding DNA: TGTGCCAGTAGTACGGACTTTTACAATGAGCAGTTCTTC. Protein product: CASSTDFYNEQFF. Drawing the rest from reference TRBV19 and TRBJ2-1, the complete variable domain is DGGITQSPKYLFRKEGQNVTLSCEQNLNHDAMYWYRQDPGQGLRLIYYSQIVNDFQKGDIAEGYSVSREKKESFPLTVTSAQKNPTAFYLCASSTDFYNEQFFGPGTRLTVL.